This passage covers 20 T cell receptor beta chains from one sample sequenced in a study of blood T cells in healthy people across ages. Together with a sample-barcoded 5' primer, a J-beta primer mix was included in a second PCR lasting 7 to 11 cycles. MiXCR, run by TCRdb on the 5' RACE reads, gives a single entry per CDR3 protein. The sample comprises about 590,000 distinct CDR3 sequences, about 30% of which are singletons, and around a sixth rests with the top ten. The specimen sequenced was blood. The receptors here all came from a woman aged 80 or over in good health.

The chain is built from TRBV20-1 and TRBJ2-4; 7 nucleotides align to TRBD2. The CDR3 spans 14 residues. Germline-derived CDR1 and CDR2 are DFQATT and SNEGSKA (reference sequence). The trim removed 6 bases at V and 4 bases at J, leaving 9 bases unmatched. The CDR3 spells CSALQEGGKNIQYF. The CDR3 nucleotides are TGCAGTGCCCTACAGGAGGGAGGGAAAAACATTCAGTACTTC.

The rearrangement links TRBV30 to TRBJ1-1; D is undetermined. Germline V gives CDR1 GTSNPN, CDR2 SVGIG (reference sequence). Trimming took off 0 bases at V and 1 base at J, with 3 bases between the two ends. This CDR3 contains 12 residues. The CDR3, as DNA: TGTGCCTGGAGTGTTAAGAACACTGAAGCTTTCTTT. This encodes CAWSVKNTEAFF.

This chain joins TRBV4-2 and TRBJ2-2, with 9 bases that match TRBD1. The germline V gene encodes CDR1 LGHNA and CDR2 YNFKEQ. V lost 0 bases and J lost 4; bases outside the gene matches: 12. This CDR3 region has 19 residues. DNA of the CDR3: TGTGCCAGCAGCCAAGATCGGCGGGGACAGGGAAGGTCCACCGGGGAGCTGTTTTTT. This translates into CASSQDRRGQGRSTGELFF.

The chain combines TRBV6-2 or TRBV6-3 with TRBJ2-1, with D tentatively TRBD1 or TRBD2 (5 bases each). Germline V gene lookup returns CDR1 MNHEY and CDR2 SVGEGT. Trimming took off 6 bases at V and 5 bases at J, with 20 bases between the two ends. This CDR3 contains 16 residues. The DNA for the CDR3 is TGTGCCAGCAGCATACCGGGGCGTAGAAGGGACAATGAGCAGTTCTTC. Its protein product is CASSIPGRRRDNEQFF.

This clonotype has only a few counts. A single base separates this from a much larger clone, so it may be a read error. The J gene is TRBJ2-1, the V gene TRBV12-3 or TRBV12-4, with 8 positions matching TRBD2. CDR3 length: 15 residues. The CDR3 here is CAGSFGRGAADEQFF. The CDR3 DNA reads TGTGCCGGCAGCTTCGGGCGGGGGGCCGCGGATGAGCAGTTCTTC.

This clonotype showed up just a few times. A much larger clone differs from this one at a single base, so this may be a read error. This rearrangement joins TRBV2 to TRBJ2-6; perhaps TRBD2 as D (7 bases). This CDR3 spans 15 amino acids. Germline CDR1 SNHLY, CDR2 FYNNEI. CDR3 nucleotides: TGTGCCAGCCATAGGGGGGGCTCCGGGGCCAACGTCCGGACTTTC. Translated: CASHRGGSGANVRTF.

This clonotype came up many times. The rearrangement uses TRBV20-1 and TRBJ1-1; D might be TRBD1 (5 bases). The CDR3 contains 15 residues. Germline V gives CDR1 DFQATT, CDR2 SNEGSKA (reference sequence). V lost 4 bases and J lost 4, with 19 bases in between. CDR3: CSATLVRVTGTEAFF. Here the CDR3 DNA reads TGCAGTGCTACCTTAGTCAGGGTTACGGGCACTGAAGCTTTCTTT.

This clonotype was recorded once. This chain links TRBV5-1 with TRBJ2-5, with a possible D match to TRBD2 (7 bases). This CDR3 spans 17 amino acids. V lost 0 bases and J 1 base, leaving 16 bases between the germline ends. The V gene's germline CDR1 is SGHRS and CDR2 YFSETQ. This CDR3 reads CASSLAVRGAGQETQYF. The CDR3 nucleotides are TGCGCCAGCAGCTTGGCTGTCCGGGGGGCGGGCCAAGAGACCCAGTACTTC.

The genes are TRBV7-8 and TRBJ2-3; TRBD2 matches 8 bases. V lost 5 bases, J lost 2 bases, and 15 bases stayed unmatched. Per the germline V gene, CDR1 is SGHVS and CDR2 is FQNEAQ. The CDR3 is 18 amino acids. The CDR3 here is CASSRLPHSGANTDTQYF. Here the CDR3 DNA reads TGTGCCAGCAGCCGTCTTCCTCATAGCGGGGCCAACACAGATACGCAGTATTTT.

V gene TRBV30 combines with J gene TRBJ2-7; D call uncertain. V lost 3 bases and J 4 bases, leaving 7 bases between the germline ends. Germline CDR1 reads GTSNPN; CDR2 reads SVGIG (reference sequence). The CDR3 length is 11 residues. CDR3 residues: CAWSLKYEQYF. The CDR3 coding sequence is TGTGCCTGGAGCCTGAAATACGAGCAGTACTTC.

This clonotype was found many times. V gene TRBV29-1 combines with J gene TRBJ1-2; unclear D gene. CDR3 length: 12 amino acids. Germline-derived CDR1 and CDR2 are SQVTM and ANQGSEA. V was shortened by 5 bases and J by 2 bases, with 9 bases between the two germline ends. Here the CDR3 reads CSVQSGNYGYTF. For the CDR3, the DNA is TGCAGCGTTCAGTCGGGGAACTATGGCTACACCTTC.

This clonotype was observed a single time. The rearrangement joins TRBV6-5 to TRBJ2-7; TRBD2 aligns across 7 bases. J lost 4 bases, V lost 6 bases, and 9 bases had no gene match. The length of the CDR3 is 14 residues. Germline V gene lookup returns CDR1 MNHEY and CDR2 SVGAGI. The CDR3 is CASRLKRGIYEQYF. The CDR3 bases are TGTGCCAGCAGGCTTAAGCGGGGTATTTACGAGCAGTACTTC.

This clonotype was picked up many times. V usage is TRBV18 and J usage is TRBJ2-7; 9 bases are shared with TRBD1. This CDR3 comprises 17 residues. Germline V gene lookup returns CDR1 KGHSH and CDR2 LQKENI. V shed 2 bases, J shed 0 bases, and the junction held 8 bases outside the gene matches. The CDR3 region has the DNA TGTGCCAGCTCACCAAACCCCGGGACAGGGTCCTCCTACGAGCAGTACTTC. It is translated as CASSPNPGTGSSYEQYF.

This clonotype was counted ten times or more. A much bigger clone sits one base away, suggesting this may be a read error. The chain couples TRBV4-1 to TRBJ2-1, with 7 bases fitting TRBD1. The assigned J gene may be wrong: the sequence end matches TRBJ2-7 better. This CDR3 is 16 amino acids long. Germline CDR1 and CDR2: MGHRA and YSYEKL. In nucleotides, the CDR3 is TGCGCCAGCAGCCAAACACCGGGACAGACCTACAATGAGCAGTACTTC. Amino acids: CASSQTPGQTYNEQYF.

This sequence joins TRBV10-3 and TRBJ2-1; a possible D gene is TRBD2 (6 bases). The V end was cut by 6 bases, the J end by 1 base, with 7 bases between. This CDR3 is 13 amino acids long. Germline lookup yields CDR1 ENHRY and CDR2 SYGVKD. DNA for the CDR3: TGTGCCATCAGGGGGGGTTCCTACAATGAGCAGTTCTTC. Translation: CAIRGGSYNEQFF.

This clonotype was picked up many times. This chain uses TRBV7-2 with TRBJ1-5, with 7 bases matching TRBD1. The CDR3 extends over 15 amino acids. V lost 1 base, J lost 4 bases, and 4 bases stayed unmatched. Germline V CDR1 and CDR2: SGHTA, FQGNSA. CDR3 protein: CASSLETGQNQPQHF. The CDR3 DNA is TGTGCCAGCAGCTTAGAGACAGGGCAGAATCAGCCCCAGCATTTT.

The sample holds many counts of this clonotype. It may be a read error: a sequence one base away is much more abundant. The chain recombines TRBV4-3 with TRBJ2-1; D unresolved. The DNA matches TRBJ2-7 better at its end, which makes the J call doubtful. The CDR3 consists of 16 residues. The germline CDR1 and CDR2 sequences are LGHNA and YSLEER. DNA for the CDR3: TGCGCCAGCAGCCAAGATAATAGGCGCTCCTACAATGAGCAGTACTTC. Translating gives CASSQDNRRSYNEQYF.

The rearrangement uses TRBV28 and TRBJ1-1; weak D call: TRBD1 (5 bases). V lost 8 bases and J 0 bases, leaving 13 bases between the germline ends. The germline V gene has CDR1 MDHEN and CDR2 SYDVKM. This CDR3 comprises 14 residues. The CDR3 region has the DNA TGTGCCAGCCTTCTGACAGATTTGAACACTGAAGCTTTCTTT. This sequence encodes CASLLTDLNTEAFF.

There are many counts of this clonotype. The V call is TRBV7-2, the J call TRBJ1-2; D gene uncertain. Germline V gene sequence: CDR1 SGHTA, CDR2 FQGNSA. Trimming shortened V by 1 base and J by 5 bases, and 11 bases separated the two germline ends. The CDR3 spans 14 residues. As DNA, the CDR3 is TGTGCCAGCAGCTTAGAGGCAGCCCTATATGGCTACACCTTC. Encoded protein: CASSLEAALYGYTF.

This clonotype showed up just a few times. One end of the junction fails to match germline, which may point to a read error. This rearrangement joins TRBV6-5 to TRBJ1-6, with TRBD1 identical over 12 bases. The CDR3 has 16 amino acids. The germline CDR1 and CDR2 sequences are MNHEY and SVGAGI. CDR3 in DNA: TGTGCCAGCAGTCCAGGGACAGGGGGCTATGATTCACCCCTCCACTTT. This encodes CASSPGTGGYDSPLHF.